Below, 30 T cell receptor beta chains from the same sample are listed, as sequenced in a study of blood T cells in healthy people across ages. Primed by a sample-barcoded 5' primer and a J-beta primer mix, a second PCR proceeded for roughly 6 to 12 cycles. TCRdb redid the calling of the 5' RACE reads with MiXCR, one entry per CDR3 protein. This repertoire shows some 1.5 million distinct CDR3 sequences, roughly 30% found once; its top ten account for 7.7%. The specimen was blood. These receptor sequences come from a woman in her twenties or thirties in good health.

This clonotype was seen a few times. The rearrangement uses TRBV28 and TRBJ1-6, with 8 bases that match TRBD1. The J segment lost 9 bases and the V segment lost 4 bases, leaving 8 bases of the junction unmatched. Germline CDR1 and CDR2: MDHEN and SYDVKM. The CDR3 sequence is 15 residues long. The CDR3 region is CASSSLDRESSPLHF. The CDR3 nucleotides read TGTGCCAGCAGTTCCCTGGACAGGGAATCTTCACCCCTCCACTTT.

This clonotype was found a few times. The V gene is TRBV9, the J gene TRBJ1-1; perhaps TRBD1 as D (6 bases). There are 14 residues in the CDR3. Trimming shortened V by 2 bases and J by 1 base, and 9 bases separated the two germline ends. Germline V lookup: CDR1 SGDLS, CDR2 YYNGEE. The CDR3 loop is CASSVQGQNTEAFF. CDR3 sequence (DNA): TGTGCCAGCAGCGTTCAGGGGCAGAACACTGAAGCTTTCTTT.

A word on this clonotype: At one of its ends the junction is not consistent with the germline gene, which may arise from a read error. V usage is TRBV28 and J usage is TRBJ1-2; 7 nucleotides line up with TRBD1. CDR3 size: 16 residues. Per germline, CDR1 MDHEN and CDR2 SYDVKM. CDR3 amino acids: CASSAAQGKANYGYTF. Here the CDR3 DNA reads TGTGCCAGCAGCGCCGCACAGGGGAAAGCTAACTACGGCTACACCTTC.

This clonotype was detected many times. The chain carries TRBV20-1 and TRBJ2-1; TRBD2 might be the D (5 bases). This CDR3 contains 14 residues. The V gene's germline CDR1 is DFQATT and CDR2 SNEGSKA (reference sequence). V gave up 0 bases and J gave up 6 bases, with 12 bases separating them. In DNA, the CDR3 is TGCAGTGCTAGAGATGTTCGGGAAAGCAATGAGCAGTTCTTC. Residues: CSARDVRESNEQFF.

Remarks on this clonotype: A junction end diverges from the germline sequence, so it may reflect a read error. V gene TRBV12-3 or TRBV12-4 combines with J gene TRBJ1-2; D remains unclear. The CDR3 is made up of 14 amino acids. CDR3 protein: CASRLGSAEYGYTF. For the CDR3, the DNA is TGTGCCAGCAGGTTAGGATCCGCAGAGTATGGCTACACCTTC.

This clonotype was seen only a few times. The rearrangement uses TRBV7-2 and TRBJ1-4; D remains unclear. V gave up 3 bases and J gave up 5 bases, with 13 bases separating them. Per the germline V gene, CDR1 is SGHTA and CDR2 is FQGNSA. The CDR3 covers 15 residues. Here the CDR3 reads CASSLLLTPNEKLFF. DNA for the CDR3: TGTGCCAGCAGCTTGCTTTTAACACCGAATGAAAAACTGTTTTTT.

This clonotype was seen at least ten times. The chain links TRBV7-2 to TRBJ2-7; 8 bases are a match to TRBD2. J gave up 2 bases and V 3 bases, and 9 bases lay outside the gene matches. The CDR3 is made up of 16 amino acids. Germline V gene sequence: CDR1 SGHTA, CDR2 FQGNSA. CDR3 protein: CASSLHPAGGTYEQYF. In nucleotides, the CDR3 is TGTGCCAGCAGCTTGCATCCGGCGGGAGGTACCTACGAGCAGTACTTC.

This clonotype turned up a few times. The chain is built from TRBV7-2 and TRBJ2-3, with 9 bases lining up with TRBD2. This CDR3 is built from 17 residues. V shed 2 bases, J shed 1 base, and the junction held 7 bases outside the gene matches. Germline CDR1 reads SGHTA; CDR2 reads FQGNSA. CDR3 sequence: CASSLKASGIRTDTQYF. CDR3 in DNA: TGTGCCAGCAGCTTAAAGGCTAGCGGGATTCGCACAGATACGCAGTATTTT.

The rearrangement joins TRBV5-5 to TRBJ2-4; TRBD2 might be the D (5 bases). From germline, CDR1 is SGHKS and CDR2 YYEKEE (reference sequence). CDR3 length: 16 amino acids. V lost 2 bases and J lost 2, with 14 bases in between. Here the CDR3 DNA reads TGTGCCAGCAGCTTAGAGCGGTTGCTATCCAAAAACATTCAGTACTTC. This translates into CASSLERLLSKNIQYF.

The chain uses TRBV2 and TRBJ2-4; TRBD2 matches 7 bases. CDR3 length: 15 amino acids. V lost 8 bases and J lost 2; bases outside the gene matches: 9. CDR1 is SNHLY, CDR2 FYNNEI, per germline. CDR3 sequence reads: CASGDGGSSKNIQYF. For the CDR3, the DNA is TGTGCCAGCGGGGACGGGGGGTCGTCCAAAAACATTCAGTACTTC.

CDR3 in DNA: TGTGCCAGCAGCCAATCGGCAGGGACAGACTATGGCTACACCTTC. Protein: CASSQSAGTDYGYTF. This chain connects TRBV16 to TRBJ1-2; 7 bases are a match to TRBD1. Germline lookup yields CDR1 KGHSY and CDR2 FQNENV. V shed 0 bases, J shed 3 bases, and the junction held 4 bases outside the gene matches. The CDR3 has 15 amino acids.

The rearrangement joins TRBV2 to TRBJ2-7; TRBD1 aligns across 11 bases. The last part of the DNA fits TRBJ2-4 better; the J call may be wrong. This CDR3 region has 14 residues. Germline V gene lookup returns CDR1 SNHLY and CDR2 FYNNEI. This chain's CDR3 is CASRLGQGVNIQYF. CDR3 in DNA: TGTGCCAGCAGATTGGGACAGGGGGTAAACATTCAGTACTTC.

The chain has TRBV7-6 and TRBJ2-5; 7 bases match TRBD2. The junction had 14 bases not matched to a gene; V was cut back by 5 bases and J by 2 bases. Per germline, CDR1 SGHVS and CDR2 FNYEAQ. This CDR3 has 17 amino acids. CDR3 nucleotides: TGTGCCAGCAGCGTCCCCACTCCCAGCGGGGATCAAGAGACCCAGTACTTC. Amino acids: CASSVPTPSGDQETQYF.

The V call is TRBV7-9, the J call TRBJ1-2; unclear D gene. CDR1 SEHNR and CDR2 FQNEAQ come from the germline V gene (reference sequence). CDR3 length: 13 residues. V lost 5 bases, J lost 3 bases, and 10 bases lay in between. The CDR3 nucleotides are TGTGCCAGCAGCGTCGCTATCCACTATGGCTACACCTTC. Amino acid sequence: CASSVAIHYGYTF.

At least ten counts were recorded for this clonotype. This chain uses TRBV7-6 with TRBJ2-7; the match to TRBD2 covers 15 bases. Trimming cost V 5 bases and J 0 bases; bases outside gene matches: 8. In germline, CDR1 is SGHVS, CDR2 FNYEAQ. The CDR3 spans 18 residues. For the CDR3, the DNA is TGTGCCAGCAGCCCGGGACTAGCGGGAGGTCCTAGCTCCTACGAGCAGTACTTC. Its translation is CASSPGLAGGPSSYEQYF.

The table lists this clonotype with a count of one. This could be a read error, since a much larger clone is one nucleotide away. The chain's CDR3 is CASSLTSGGAGETQFF. The DNA of the CDR3 is TGTGCCAGCAGTTTGACTAGCGGGGGGGCCGGCGAGACCCAGTTCTTC. V gene TRBV28 combines with J gene TRBJ2-1, with 14 bases lining up with TRBD2. The germline CDR1 and CDR2 sequences are MDHEN and SYDVKM. J lost 13 bases, V lost 3 bases, and 11 bases had no gene match. CDR3 size: 16 residues.

The chain is built from TRBV6-5 and TRBJ2-7, with D perhaps TRBD2 (6 bases). Germline V CDR1 and CDR2: MNHEY, SVGAGI. The CDR3 covers 13 residues. Trimming took off 5 bases at V and 5 bases at J, with 13 bases between the two ends. This CDR3 reads CASSRGFNHEQYF. Here the CDR3 DNA reads TGTGCCAGCAGTCGGGGGTTTAACCACGAGCAGTACTTC.

The table lists this clonotype with many counts. The CDR3 reads CASRGEGGPIYEQYF. The CDR3 DNA reads as TGTGCCAGCAGGGGCGAGGGAGGGCCGATCTACGAGCAGTACTTC. The chain links TRBV4-2 to TRBJ2-7, with 7 bases aligning to TRBD2. The germline gives CDR1 LGHNA, CDR2 YNFKEQ. The V gene end was trimmed by 6 bases and the J gene end by 3 bases; junction bases not matched to a gene: 11. The CDR3 consists of 15 residues.

About this clonotype itself: Being one base from a much bigger clone, this may be a read error. V is TRBV6-1 and J is TRBJ1-1, with a possible D match to TRBD1 (5 bases). Trimming left V 6 bases short and J 4 bases short, with 9 bases between. CDR1 MNHNS and CDR2 SASEGT come from the germline V gene. The CDR3 runs 12 residues. Here the CDR3 reads CASRERGTEAFF. DNA for the CDR3: TGTGCCAGCAGGGAAAGGGGCACTGAAGCTTTCTTT.

The rearrangement links TRBV20-1 to TRBJ2-5, with D possibly being TRBD2 (6 bases). V was shortened by 4 bases and J by 5 bases, with 14 bases between the two germline ends. This CDR3 comprises 13 residues. Germline-derived CDR1 and CDR2 are DFQATT and SNEGSKA (reference sequence). CDR3: CSAIESGRETQYF. CDR3 in DNA: TGCAGTGCTATAGAGTCAGGGAGGGAGACCCAGTACTTC.

This chain uses TRBV6-6 with TRBJ1-4, with D tentatively TRBD1 (6 bases). This CDR3 is 15 amino acids long. Germline lookup yields CDR1 MNHNY and CDR2 SVGAGI (reference sequence). Deletions cut 2 bases from V and 8 bases from J, with 15 bases between. The CDR3: CASSYQGQMGEKLFF. The CDR3 DNA reads TGTGCCAGCAGTTACCAAGGACAGATGGGGGAAAAACTGTTTTTT.

In its sample, this clonotype was seen many times. This chain links TRBV12-3 or TRBV12-4 with TRBJ1-2; D call uncertain. This CDR3 contains 12 residues. The V end lost 6 bases, the J end lost 7 bases, and 12 bases lay between the germline ends. The CDR3 region is CASRQAGLGYTF. Here the CDR3 DNA reads TGTGCCAGCAGGCAGGCGGGCCTTGGCTACACCTTC.

This clonotype was seen many times. The V call is TRBV5-1, the J call TRBJ2-3; the D is unclear. Deletions cut 0 bases from V and 0 bases from J, with 5 bases between. The CDR3 consists of 14 residues. From germline, CDR1 is SGHRS and CDR2 YFSETQ. CDR3 sequence reads: CASSLVQSTDTQYF. Here the CDR3 DNA reads TGCGCCAGCAGCTTGGTTCAGAGCACAGATACGCAGTATTTT.

About this clonotype: Being one base from a much bigger clone, this may be a read error. This sequence joins TRBV10-3 and TRBJ2-3; D unresolved. CDR3 length: 14 residues. Germline CDR1 and CDR2: ENHRY and SYGVKD. The V end was cut by 8 bases, the J end by 1 base, with 13 bases between. The CDR3 nucleotides read TGTGCCATCCTGGCGGACCCACGCACAGATACGCAGTATTTT. It specifies CAILADPRTDTQYF.

This clonotype was seen only a few times. The J gene is TRBJ2-1, the V gene TRBV5-6; 8 bases are a match to TRBD1. CDR1 and CDR2 (germline): SGHDT, YYEEEE. V shed 5 bases and J 4 bases; nucleotides not matched to a gene: 8. The CDR3 consists of 15 residues. CDR3 nucleotide sequence: TGTGCCAGCAGACGACAGGGGATGGGATACAATGAGCAGTTCTTC. It translates to CASRRQGMGYNEQFF.

On this clonotype: An end of the junction does not agree with germline; a read error may underlie this. The chain carries TRBV6-5 and TRBJ1-6; D uncertain. The germline gives CDR1 MNHEY, CDR2 SVGAGI. The CDR3 covers 15 residues. CDR3 bases: TGTGCCAGCAGTTACTGGCAGAGATATAATTCACCCCCCCACTTT. It translates to CASSYWQRYNSPPHF.

This clonotype has only a few counts. The gene calls are TRBV2 and TRBJ1-6, with D tentatively TRBD1 (6 bases). This CDR3 region has 14 residues. In germline, CDR1 is SNHLY, CDR2 FYNNEI. The V and J ends lost 6 bases and 7 bases respectively, with 13 bases between them. The DNA of the CDR3 is TGTGCCAGCAGAGACAGGAGGACGAATTCACCCCTCCACTTT. It codes for CASRDRRTNSPLHF.

This CDR3 is CATSPGQGRTDTQYF. The CDR3, as DNA: TGTGCCACCAGCCCCGGACAGGGCCGCACAGATACGCAGTATTTT. This sequence joins TRBV15 and TRBJ2-3; 8 bases agree with TRBD1. Germline V CDR1 and CDR2: LNHNV, YYDKDF (reference sequence). This CDR3 has 15 residues. Trimming at V came to 5 bases and at J to 1 base, leaving 5 bases not matched to a gene.

There are a few counts of this clonotype. The chain links TRBV28 to TRBJ2-7, with unresolved D. Germline V lookup: CDR1 MDHEN, CDR2 SYDVKM. The CDR3 spans 14 residues. The V and J ends lost 10 bases and 3 bases respectively, with 19 bases between them. In DNA, the CDR3 is TGTGCCACCAGACGTGGGCCGATTGGCTACGAGCAGTACTTC. Translation gives CATRRGPIGYEQYF. The variable domain in full, completed from reference TRBV28 and TRBJ2-7, reads DVKVTQSSRYLVKRTGEKVFLECVQDMDHENMFWYRQDPGLGLRLIYFSYDVKMKEKGDIPEGYSVSREKKERFSLILESASTNQTSMYLCATRRGPIGYEQYFGPGTRLTVT.

This clonotype was counted ten times or more. The chain combines TRBV4-1 with TRBJ2-1; weak D call: TRBD1 (7 bases). The CDR3 loop spans 14 amino acids. Germline V gene data show CDR1 as MGHRA and CDR2 as YSYEKL. The V end was cut by 4 bases, the J end by 6 bases, with 13 bases between. CDR3 residues: CASSPTGTPNEQFF. CDR3 sequence (DNA): TGCGCCAGCAGCCCGACAGGGACTCCCAATGAGCAGTTCTTC.